The source of this TCR beta chain is a study of Graves' ophthalmopathy and Graves' hyperthyroidism. With V trimmed by 3 bases and J by 5 bases, 10 bases remained unmatched. The V gene's germline CDR1 is MDHEN and CDR2 SYDVKM. There are 16 residues in the CDR3. CDR3 regions of TCR beta were amplified from RNA transcripts. Scientists carried out first-round RT-PCR using HTBI primers and then a second-round multiplex PCR. TCRdb ran MiXCR on the multiplex PCR reads and lists one entry per CDR3 protein. This sample has roughly 410,000 distinct CDR3 sequences, with approximately 15% found just once. PBMCs came from more than 7.5 ml of fresh peripheral blood.

This sequence joins TRBV28 and TRBJ2-7, with 10 bases aligning to TRBD2. This receptor was identified in a woman aged 18-35 years with stable Graves' hyperthyroidism. The material sequenced was peripheral blood. In DNA, the CDR3 is TGTGCCAGCAGTTTTCCTCCCAGCGGGGGGGCCCACGAGCAGTACTTC. Protein sequence: CASSFPPSGGAHEQYF.